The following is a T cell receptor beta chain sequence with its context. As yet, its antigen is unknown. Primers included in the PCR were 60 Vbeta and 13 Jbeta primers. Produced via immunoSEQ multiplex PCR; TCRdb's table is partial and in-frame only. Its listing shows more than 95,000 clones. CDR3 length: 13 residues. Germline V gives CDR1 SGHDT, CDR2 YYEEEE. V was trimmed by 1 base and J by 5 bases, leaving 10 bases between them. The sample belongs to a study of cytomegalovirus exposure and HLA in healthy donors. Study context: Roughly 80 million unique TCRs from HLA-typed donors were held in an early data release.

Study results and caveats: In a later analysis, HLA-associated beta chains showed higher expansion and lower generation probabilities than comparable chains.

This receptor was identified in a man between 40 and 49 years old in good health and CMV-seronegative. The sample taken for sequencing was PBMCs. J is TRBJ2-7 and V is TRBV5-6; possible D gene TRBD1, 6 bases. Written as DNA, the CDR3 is TGTGCCAGCAGCTTGCAGGGGCGGCACGAGCAGTACTTC. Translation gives CASSLQGRHEQYF.